This T cell receptor (beta chain) was recorded in a study of cytomegalovirus exposure and HLA in healthy donors (dated by TCRdb to 2016 to 2017). Turning to the overall study: An earlier analysis of roughly 500 of the donors reported about 300 Gb of sequence data and roughly 120 million unique TCR beta sequences obtained from around 170 million T cells. An early release covering about 600 HLA-typed donors comprised 250 to 350 gigabases of sequencing data and roughly 86 million unique TCR sequences. Among the roughly 380 genotyped donors, around 79% belonged to the genetic ancestry cluster associated with self-reported Caucasian donors. The study aimed to test whether signatures of past pathogen exposure could be identified by cataloging public T cell receptors. The study profiled the T cell repertoires of hundreds of subjects by immunosequencing and related them to cytomegalovirus serostatus. Along with the approximately 700-subject first cohort, a separate validation cohort of over a hundred different subjects was used. To predict cytomegalovirus infection status, the study brought together high-throughput TCR immunosequencing, statistical association of individual TCRs with disease status, and machine learning. A later analysis re-examined previously published TCR beta repertoires from about 700 donors and added high-resolution HLA genotyping to investigate patterns of TCR occurrence. Rather than using new phenotypic data, the later analysis identified candidate immune exposures from TCR beta sequences and from how often those sequences occurred across donors. An earlier analysis of several hundred of the donors applied high-throughput TCR beta sequencing to assess whether each TCR beta V gene segment acted as functional or pseudogenic. Donor age, sex, ethnicity and CMV serostatus were collected together with the repertoire data. A later genetic analysis took genome-wide SNP genotypes for about 55% of the 666 donors and used that subset as a discovery cohort. All discovery cohort repertoires had been generated using a single sequencing platform. Both class I and class II loci were covered by HLA typing, at four-digit resolution. The number of donors typed differed by locus, with 629-630 for A, B, C, DRB1 and DQB1, roughly 520 for DQA1, some 570 for DPA1, and some 440 for DPB1. About 5 DR-DQ haplotypes were handled as single units for association and clustering, since linkage in the cohort was strong. Among around 400 genotyped donors of the cohort, an average of 235,054 unique TCR beta nucleotide sequences were sequenced per donor, roughly 18% of them non-productive.

The cohort consisted of 650 to 850 healthy bone marrow donors. At the time of sampling, all cohort members were nominally healthy, though unrecorded immune exposures were likely present. The donor tested CMV seropositive and was one of the 289 seropositive cohort members. Each donor provided a peripheral blood sample, and peripheral blood mononuclear cells were used for TCR beta sequencing. Genomic DNA was extracted from the blood cell samples with the Qiagen DNeasy Blood Extraction Kit. For CDR1 and CDR2, the germline V gene (reference sequence) lists SGHKS and YYEKEE. V lost 0 bases and J lost 4 bases; the stretch between them is 19 bases long. The CDR3 holds 17 amino acids from the cysteine to the phenylalanine. Kept here is only the CDR3 DNA, which spans 51 bases and is read in frame from base 1. The investigation overall reported the following: Compared with the roughly 600-donor mean, donors in an Asian-associated ancestry cluster had fewer N-insertions in productive TCRs, according to a later genetic analysis. The cohort was sequenced for TCR beta chains only, and without alpha or paired-chain data the features that could be detected were limited. In both the original and validation cohorts, the classifier was reported to diagnose cytomegalovirus status with high specificity and sensitivity. Presence/absence analyses assumed roughly uniform sequencing depth across donors, an assumption that may not hold. Broadly in line with IMGT annotations, most TCR beta V segments showed up in productive rearrangements about 90% or about 30% of the time in an earlier analysis of approximately 640 of the donors. In the study, about 150 TCR beta chains were listed as associated with cytomegalovirus. A later analysis reported that several top co-occurrence clusters appeared linked to parvovirus B19, influenza, CMV and Epstein-Barr virus. Fewer than 20 rarely observed V segments, including chromosome 9 orphons, were excluded from the earlier analysis of several hundred of the donors because counts were too low. In a later analysis, HLA-associated TCR beta chains showed more clonal expansion and lower generation probabilities than non-associated chains that were equally common. A few of the identified cytomegalovirus-associated TCR beta chains were confirmed in vitro to be specific for cytomegalovirus antigens. A further reported finding was that TCR beta sequences accurately predicted the HLA-A and HLA-B alleles for most subjects in the first cohort. It was suggested by the authors that the approach could potentially be generalized to other disease states and immunological phenotypes. The only immune exposure information available for the cohort was CMV serostatus. Most CMV-associated TCR beta chains appeared to be HLA-restricted in a later analysis, and the HLA associations seemed to be driven largely by CMV exposure. A later analysis associated 16,951 TCR beta sequences with specific HLA alleles at a false discovery rate of 0.05. Some IMGT-functional V segments, including TRBV6-2 and TRBV6-3, could not be distinguished by the 87-base-pair reads and were therefore excluded. Correlated functional status among segregating V segments might reflect linkage disequilibrium, but an unknown experimental factor could not be ruled out. In a later analysis, the rate of TCR association differed among HLA loci, with DRB1 alleles having the most associated TCRs and HLA-C alleles having the fewest. Because HLA typing was missing for some donors at each locus, association tests included only the typed subset. An association between a missense DCLRE1C variant and V-gene and J-gene trimming of TCR beta chains was found in a later genetic analysis and replicated in an independent cohort. A group of highly shared sequence variants was considered likely to be a technical artifact of the sequencing pipeline. Across donors, most TCR sequences were observed very rarely, whereas some public TCRs were present in many individuals. When HLA alleles, especially DR and DQ, strongly co-occurred, TCR associations were difficult to assign to individual alleles.

Receptor amplification or capture employed the immunoSEQ multiplex PCR assay. The multiplex PCR relied on a mix of 60 forward primers for TCR Vbeta segments and 13 reverse primers for TCR Jbeta segments. The CDR3 region of rearranged TCR beta genes was amplified from genomic DNA by a multiplex PCR assay. On the Illumina HiSeq System, the amplified TCR beta libraries were sequenced as 87-base-pair reads. Under the source paper's analysis protocol: Across the 666 repertoires, a later analysis counted some 81 million unique TCR beta chains, roughly 11 million of which were shared by at least two donors. To remove PCR and sequencing errors, raw reads were error-corrected and collapsed into unique sequences using a nearest-neighbor algorithm that merged closely related sequences. V, D and J gene segments were assigned by aligning CDR3 sequences to IMGT reference sequences. Each retained sequence needed at least a six-nucleotide match to both a V gene segment and a J gene segment. A rearrangement was called productive if the CDR3 had no stop codons and remained in frame with V and J, and every other rearrangement was called non-productive. Following IMGT convention, CDR3 was defined as the stretch from the second conserved V-encoded cysteine to the conserved J-encoded phenylalanine. The earlier analysis of roughly 590 of the donors excluded any sequence lacking an unambiguous match to a single V gene segment. An earlier analysis of roughly 590 of the donors called V segments functional above 56.7% productive rearrangements and segregating when the between-donor standard deviation exceeded 5%. To diagnose cytomegalovirus status from the catalog of TCR beta chain sequences, a statistical classification framework was built. V and J gene assignment, in a later analysis, came from comparing TCR nucleotide sequences with IMGT/GENE-DB human TR gene sequences. Using the TCRdist pipeline, a later analysis assigned CDR3 sequences along with most-parsimonious VDJ recombination scenarios. In a later analysis, each TCR beta chain was defined by its CDR3 amino acid sequence together with its V-gene family, and reads without a unique V-gene family were excluded. As a way to deal with suspected cross-contamination and a sequencing artifact, a later analysis dropped hundreds of nucleotide sequences that were highly shared and had low generation probability. In a later analysis, a clonal expansion index was calculated for each public chain from normalized within-repertoire ranks of inferred template counts. In a later analysis, generation probabilities were computed using a VDJ recombination model fitted to out-of-frame rearrangements, and the results were checked against IGoR. A later analysis scored TCR-TCR, TCR-HLA and TCR-CMV co-occurrence with hypergeometric tests, applying a repertoire-size bias correction to TCR pairs. False discovery rates were estimated in a later analysis by permuting HLA or CMV assignments 20 times. In a later analysis, co-occurring TCRs were grouped with DBSCAN, and TCRdist sequence similarity was added when clustering was performed within HLA-allele-positive subsets. For co-occurrence clustering, repertoires with fewer than 30,000 or more than 120,000 public chains were excluded, along with four or five repertoires with anomalous nucleotide sharing. TCRdb limited this immuneACCESS table to in-frame rearrangements with V and J called. A share of clones is missing; checked studies link under half to unresolved V genes, and the rest is unexplained. V, J and clone size are those of that table, while D and trimming were read from the DNA. The sample has 150,000 or so clones on record, 70% to 80% of them singletons. The ten largest clones represent around 1.9% of the sample.

This clone was found once. Its antigen target is currently unknown. No quality values exist for individual bases; no much larger clone is one base distant. Input material: PBMCs. The rearrangement combines TRBV5-5 with TRBJ1-2, with the D gene call left open. This TCR was sampled from a woman aged 55-70 years in good health and CMV-seropositive. The DNA reads TGTGCCAGCAGCTTGGAATCTGGGGTATACCGGGGCTATGGCTACACCTTC. Its coded protein is CASSLESGVYRGYGYTF.